Listed below are T cell receptor beta chains from one sample, sequenced in a study of early stage breast cancer tumors. Data came from immunoSEQ multiplex PCR; TCRdb stores just in-frame clones and leaves some out. Found here are about 9,900 clones, 64% of them singletons; the top ten hold roughly 12%. The specimen sequenced was breast tumor tissue. The receptors here all came from a person in their sixties or seventies with breast cancer. CDR3s include the opening cysteine and the closing phenylalanine or tryptophan. A D gene is named only where the DNA matches it firmly. Size is stated for part of the rows, as once, few or many counts, or as a class when the clone is expanded.

D: TRBD2
size: NA
J: TRBJ2-1
V: TRBV7-2
CDR3: CASSQPSGGPYNEQFF
DNA: TGTGCCAGCAGCCAGCCCAGCGGGGGTCCCTACAATGAGCAGTTCTTC

D: NA
size: NA
J: TRBJ2-1
V: TRBV11-1
CDR3: CASSSDYPAREQFF
DNA: TGTGCCAGCAGCTCAGACTACCCCGCGCGTGAGCAGTTCTTC

D: TRBD1
size: NA
J: TRBJ1-1
V: TRBV5-4
CDR3: CASSLKGQKAFF
DNA: TGTGCCAGCAGCTTGAAGGGACAGAAAGCTTTCTTT

D: NA
size: NA
J: TRBJ2-2
V: TRBV2
CDR3: CAEGRGTGELFF
DNA: TGTGCCGAGGGGCGCGGCACCGGGGAGCTGTTTTTT

D: NA
size: NA
J: TRBJ2-2
V: TRBV9
CDR3: CASKVSGNTGELFF
DNA: TGTGCCAGCAAAGTTAGCGGGAACACCGGGGAGCTGTTTTTT

D: NA
size: NA
J: TRBJ1-2
V: TRBV27
CDR3: CASRLDRTGANGYTF
DNA: TGTGCCAGCAGATTAGACAGGACCGGTGCAAATGGCTACACCTTC

D: NA
size: few
J: TRBJ2-1
V: TRBV27
CDR3: CASSLSGNEQFF
DNA: TGTGCCAGCAGTTTATCGGGGAATGAGCAGTTCTTC

D: NA
size: NA
J: TRBJ2-1
V: TRBV2
CDR3: CASSRDWVASEQFF
DNA: TGTGCCAGCAGCCGGGACTGGGTCGCATCTGAGCAGTTCTTC

D: NA
size: NA
J: TRBJ2-7
V: TRBV15
CDR3: CATSRVLSPDGSYEQYF
DNA: TGTGCCACCAGCAGAGTGCTCTCACCGGACGGCTCCTACGAGCAGTACTTC

D: NA
size: once
J: TRBJ1-2
V: TRBV6-1
CDR3: CASSERSRDHYGYTF
DNA: TGTGCCAGCAGTGAAAGGTCCAGGGATCACTATGGCTACACCTTC

D: NA
size: NA
J: TRBJ1-2
V: TRBV19
CDR3: CASSRSGNYGYTF
DNA: TGTGCCAGTAGTCGTAGTGGGAACTATGGCTACACCTTC

D: NA
size: NA
J: TRBJ2-5
V: TRBV7-8
CDR3: CASSLVVETQYF
DNA: TGTGCCAGCAGCTTAGTGGTGGAGACCCAGTACTTC

D: TRBD1
size: NA
J: TRBJ2-5
V: TRBV9
CDR3: CASSGKQGAQETQYF
DNA: TGTGCCAGCAGCGGGAAACAGGGGGCCCAAGAGACCCAGTACTTC

D: TRBD1
size: NA
J: TRBJ1-1
V: TRBV6-5
CDR3: CASSRRTGGTEAFF
DNA: TGTGCCAGCAGTAGACGGACAGGGGGCACTGAAGCTTTCTTT

D: NA
size: NA
J: TRBJ2-2
V: TRBV27
CDR3: CASSLERRGGELFF
DNA: TGTGCCAGCAGCTTAGAACGACGTGGCGGGGAGCTGTTTTTT

D: TRBD2
size: NA
J: TRBJ2-1
V: TRBV10-3
CDR3: CAISEMMAGEYNEQFF
DNA: TGTGCCATCAGTGAGATGATGGCGGGGGAATACAATGAGCAGTTCTTC

D: NA
size: medium-sized
J: TRBJ1-2
V: TRBV19
CDR3: CASRLLRTQDYYGYTF
DNA: TGTGCCAGTAGGCTCCTACGGACTCAGGATTACTATGGCTACACCTTC

D: NA
size: NA
J: TRBJ2-3
V: TRBV10-3
CDR3: CAISDVFTDTQYF
DNA: TGTGCCATCAGTGACGTCTTCACAGATACGCAGTATTTT

D: NA
size: NA
J: TRBJ2-7
V: TRBV6-6
CDR3: CASSITADGSYEQYF
DNA: TGTGCCAGCAGCATAACTGCGGACGGTTCCTACGAGCAGTACTTC

D: NA
size: once
J: TRBJ1-3
V: TRBV10-3
CDR3: CATLATAGGNTIYF
DNA: TGTGCCACCCTTGCCACCGCTGGTGGAAACACCATATATTTT